The clone carrying this TCR beta chain has ten or more counts. Its antigen is not identified. Clones were read by immunoSEQ multiplex PCR, and TCRdb kept only the in-frame ones, dropping some. The table lists about 350,000 clones, 88% of them singletons, with 5.5% to 7% in the top ten. In germline, CDR1 is SGHTA, CDR2 FQGTGA. CDR3 size: 13 residues. With 5 bases removed from V and 4 bases from J, the gap between germline ends came to 11 bases. This sample is drawn from a study of Ad26.COV2.S vaccination and SARS-CoV-2 variants. Study background: Intramuscularly, Ad26.COV2.S was given either once or twice, 56 days apart.

The study's findings and limits: Recipients of either vaccine or placebo displayed similar breadth of non-spike TCRs.

The treatment denotes: some 20 received Ad26.COV2.S at low or high dose, single or two shots; about five received placebo; per-sample allocation not given. All samples were drawn on day 63, counting from the first vaccine or placebo injection. Wuhan-strain spike was delivered by a replication-incompetent Ad26 vector. Sequencing was performed on peripheral blood, taken in a trial of Ad26.COV2.S vaccine versus placebo. The source is a person aged 18-60 years who received the Ad26.COV2.S COVID-19 vaccine or a placebo. This chain links TRBV7-3 with TRBJ1-2; TRBD1 is a possible D gene (5 bases). The CDR3 DNA sequence: TGTGCCAGCAGCGTAGACAGATCCTATGGCTACACCTTC. Translation: CASSVDRSYGYTF.